These 16 T cell receptor beta chains originate from one sample sequenced in a study of cytomegalovirus exposure and HLA in healthy donors. Use of 60 Vbeta and 13 Jbeta primers characterized the PCR. Generated by immunoSEQ multiplex PCR, the TCRdb table keeps only in-frame clones and is missing some. The table has some 140,000 clones, roughly 80% seen once; the top ten hold 1% to 1.5%. The sequencing sample was made of PBMCs. The receptor set was obtained from a middle-aged man in good health and CMV-seronegative.

This clone has just one count. The chain carries TRBV10-1 and TRBJ1-1; TRBD1 might be the D (6 bases). The germline V and J ends were trimmed by 6 bases and 6 bases, with 20 bases remaining between them. The CDR3 length is 15 residues. Germline V lookup: CDR1 WNHNN, CDR2 SYGVQD (reference sequence). DNA of the CDR3: TGCGCCAGCAGGCCCAGCTCGACAGGACCTGCTGAAGCTTTCTTT. This encodes CASRPSSTGPAEAFF.

This chain links TRBV7-3 with TRBJ2-5; 8 bases align to TRBD1. CDR3 size: 13 residues. Per the germline V gene, CDR1 is SGHTA and CDR2 is FQGTGA. V gave up 4 bases and J gave up 6 bases; unmatched junction bases: 4. The CDR3 spells CASSSQGEKTQYF. The CDR3 DNA is TGTGCCAGCAGCTCACAGGGGGAGAAGACCCAGTACTTC.

The chain employs TRBV5-4 and TRBJ2-5, with 9 bases matching TRBD2. Trimming took 4 bases from V and 5 from J; bases not matched to a gene: 12. Germline V gene lookup returns CDR1 SGHNT and CDR2 YYREEE (reference sequence). This CDR3 is built from 16 residues. Written as DNA, the CDR3 is TGTGCCAGCAGCCCCTCCGGGACTAGCCGGTCGGAGACCCAGTACTTC. This gives the protein CASSPSGTSRSETQYF.

The V call is TRBV19, the J call TRBJ2-6; possibly TRBD1 for D (6 bases). The CDR3 is made up of 16 amino acids. The germline gives CDR1 LNHDA, CDR2 SQIVND (reference sequence). Deletions cut 4 bases from V and 2 bases from J, with 12 bases between. CDR3 sequence (DNA): TGTGCCAGTAGTAAGATGTCAGGGGCTGGGGCCAACGTCCTGACTTTC. Protein: CASSKMSGAGANVLTF.

The table lists this clone with a count of one. CDR3 sequence: CASSGTSGQFF. DNA of the CDR3: TGTGCCAGCAGTGGGACTAGCGGGCAGTTCTTC. The rearrangement joins TRBV2 to TRBJ2-1, with TRBD2 identical over 10 bases. V dropped 4 bases and J dropped 12; count of bases not matched to a gene: 0. The CDR3 has 11 residues. Germline CDR1 and CDR2: SNHLY and FYNNEI.

The genes are TRBV2 and TRBJ2-7; 11 bases line up with TRBD2. The germline gives CDR1 SNHLY, CDR2 FYNNEI. V lost 7 bases, J lost 4 bases, and 6 bases stayed unmatched. This CDR3 is 14 amino acids long. CDR3 coding DNA: TGTGCCAGCAAAAAACTAGCGGGAGCTTACGAGCAGTACTTC. It is translated as CASKKLAGAYEQYF.

This chain links TRBV6-5 with TRBJ1-1; D ambiguous. V was clipped by 5 bases and J by 1 base, with 8 bases between them. Germline V gene sequence: CDR1 MNHEY, CDR2 SVGAGI. The CDR3 sequence is 13 residues long. The CDR3 is CASSNTANTEAFF. CDR3 nucleotide sequence: TGTGCCAGCAGTAACACAGCGAACACTGAAGCTTTCTTT.

The chain recombines TRBV30 with TRBJ1-3; D remains unclear. Trimming pared 4 bases from V and 0 bases from J, leaving 16 bases between. Germline V CDR1 and CDR2: GTSNPN, SVGIG (reference sequence). This CDR3 contains 16 residues. The CDR3 coding sequence is TGTGCCTGGACACCGGGGAGAACCTCCTCTGGAAACACCATATATTTT. Translating it yields CAWTPGRTSSGNTIYF.

This chain uses TRBV5-5 with TRBJ1-3; D call uncertain. In germline, CDR1 is SGHKS, CDR2 YYEKEE (reference sequence). V was trimmed by 2 bases and J by 2 bases, leaving 11 bases between them. The CDR3 consists of 15 residues. In DNA form, the CDR3 reads TGTGCCAGCAGCTTAAACCGGGAAACTGGAAACACCATATATTTT. It codes for CASSLNRETGNTIYF.

The V and J genes are TRBV6-5 and TRBJ1-1; D not resolved. Trimming took off 0 bases at V and 1 base at J, with 9 bases between the two ends. The CDR3 runs 15 residues. Germline CDR1 is MNHEY and CDR2 is SVGAGI. The CDR3 loop is CASSYSTSGNTEAFF. Written as DNA, the CDR3 is TGTGCCAGCAGTTACTCAACGTCAGGGAACACTGAAGCTTTCTTT.

The genes are TRBV7-6 and TRBJ2-1; no firm D call. This CDR3 is built from 16 residues. CDR1 and CDR2 (germline): SGHVS, FNYEAQ. Trimming removed 0 bases from V and 0 bases from J, with 9 bases in between. For the CDR3, the DNA is TGTGCCAGCAGCTTAGCTGCGGCGAACTCCTACAATGAGCAGTTCTTC. Translated, it gives CASSLAAANSYNEQFF.

This clone was seen once. V usage is TRBV7-9 and J usage is TRBJ2-1, with TRBD2 matching 8 bases. V lost 5 bases, J lost 4 bases, and 4 bases stayed unmatched. Germline loops: CDR1 SEHNR, CDR2 FQNEAQ (reference sequence). The CDR3 covers 14 residues. The CDR3: CASSLPGGYNEQFF. In nucleotides, the CDR3 is TGTGCCAGCAGCCTCCCGGGAGGGTACAATGAGCAGTTCTTC.

This chain links TRBV30 with TRBJ1-2; a weak D match, TRBD1 (5 bases). The CDR3 totals 13 residues. The germline V gene has CDR1 GTSNPN and CDR2 SVGIG (reference sequence). Between the trimmed V and J ends, which lost 0 bases and 3 bases, there was a span of 8 bases. The CDR3 loop reads CAWSVRGDYGYTF. Here the CDR3 DNA reads TGTGCCTGGAGTGTACGGGGGGACTATGGCTACACCTTC.

The V call is TRBV9, the J call TRBJ2-6; D possibly corresponds to TRBD2 (6 bases). The CDR3 is made up of 17 amino acids. Trimming took off 3 bases at V and 0 bases at J, with 13 bases between the two ends. Germline values: CDR1 SGDLS, CDR2 YYNGEE. The CDR3 DNA is TGTGCCAGCAGCGCCTATCAGGGAGGCTCTGGGGCCAACGTCCTGACTTTC. Residues: CASSAYQGGSGANVLTF. The full variable domain, completed using reference TRBV9 and TRBJ2-6, is DSGVTQTPKHLITATGQRVTLRCSPRSGDLSVYWYQQSLDQGLQFLIQYYNGEERAKGNILERFSAQQFPDLHSELNLSSLELGDSALYFCASSAYQGGSGANVLTFGAGSRLTVL.

The chain carries TRBV25-1 and TRBJ1-3; D not resolved. The length of the CDR3 is 14 residues. V was trimmed by 3 bases and J by 4 bases, leaving 10 bases between them. CDR1 and CDR2 from the germline V gene are MGHDK and SYGVNS. The CDR3 sequence is CASSDPTWGNTIYF. CDR3 bases: TGTGCCAGCAGTGACCCAACATGGGGAAACACCATATATTTT.

The V call is TRBV18, the J call TRBJ1-2, with D perhaps TRBD1 (5 bases). Germline CDR1 KGHSH, CDR2 LQKENI. This CDR3 spans 13 amino acids. V lost 0 bases and J lost 6, with 8 bases in between. This CDR3 is CASSPPSRDGYTF. DNA of the CDR3: TGTGCCAGCTCACCACCTTCCAGGGATGGCTACACCTTC.